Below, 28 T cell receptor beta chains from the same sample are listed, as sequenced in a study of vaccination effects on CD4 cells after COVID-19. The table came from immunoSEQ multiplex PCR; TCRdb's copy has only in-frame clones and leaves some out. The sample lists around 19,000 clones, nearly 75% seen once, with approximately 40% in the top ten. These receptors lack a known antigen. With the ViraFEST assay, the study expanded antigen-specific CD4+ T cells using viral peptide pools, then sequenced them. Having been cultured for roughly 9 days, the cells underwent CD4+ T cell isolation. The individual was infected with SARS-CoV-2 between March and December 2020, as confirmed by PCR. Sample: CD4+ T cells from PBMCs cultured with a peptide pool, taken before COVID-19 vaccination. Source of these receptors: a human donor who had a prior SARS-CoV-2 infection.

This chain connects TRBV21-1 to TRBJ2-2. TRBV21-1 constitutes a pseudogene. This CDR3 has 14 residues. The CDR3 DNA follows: TGTGCCAGCAGCAAAGCCACATGGGCCGGGGAGCTGTTTTTT. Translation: CASSKATWAGELFF.

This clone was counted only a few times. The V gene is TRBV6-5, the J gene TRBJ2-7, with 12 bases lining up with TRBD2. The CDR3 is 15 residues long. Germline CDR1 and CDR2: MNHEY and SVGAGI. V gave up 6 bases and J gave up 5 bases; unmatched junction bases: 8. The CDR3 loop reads CASSRRLAGVNEQYF. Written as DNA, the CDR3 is TGTGCCAGCAGCCGAAGACTAGCGGGGGTGAACGAGCAGTACTTC.

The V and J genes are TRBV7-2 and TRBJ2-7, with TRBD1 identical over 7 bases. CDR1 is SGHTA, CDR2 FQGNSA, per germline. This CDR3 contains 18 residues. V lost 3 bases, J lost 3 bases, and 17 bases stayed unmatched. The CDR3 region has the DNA TGTGCCAGCAGCTTTAGACGGTTGGGCAGGGGGAAGTACTACGAGCAGTACTTC. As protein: CASSFRRLGRGKYYEQYF.

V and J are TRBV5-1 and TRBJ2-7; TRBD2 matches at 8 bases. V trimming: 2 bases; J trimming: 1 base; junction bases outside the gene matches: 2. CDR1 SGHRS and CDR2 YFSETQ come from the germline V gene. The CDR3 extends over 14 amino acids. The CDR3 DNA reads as TGCGCCAGCAGCTTAGTAGCGGGATCCTACGAGCAGTACTTC. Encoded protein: CASSLVAGSYEQYF.

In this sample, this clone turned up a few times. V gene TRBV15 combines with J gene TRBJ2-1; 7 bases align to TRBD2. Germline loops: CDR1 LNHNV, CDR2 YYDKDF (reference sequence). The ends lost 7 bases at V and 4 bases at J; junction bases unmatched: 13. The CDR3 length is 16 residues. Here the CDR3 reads CATTSGSAGEYNEQFF. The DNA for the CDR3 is TGTGCCACCACGTCAGGATCCGCGGGAGAATACAATGAGCAGTTCTTC.

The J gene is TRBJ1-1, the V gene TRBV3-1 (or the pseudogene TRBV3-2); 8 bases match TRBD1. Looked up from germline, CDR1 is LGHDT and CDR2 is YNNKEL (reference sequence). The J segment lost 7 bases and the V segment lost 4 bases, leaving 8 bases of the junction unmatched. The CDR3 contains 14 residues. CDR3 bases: TGTGCCAGCAGCCGGACAGGGATTGAGGGTGAAGCTTTCTTT. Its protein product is CASSRTGIEGEAFF.

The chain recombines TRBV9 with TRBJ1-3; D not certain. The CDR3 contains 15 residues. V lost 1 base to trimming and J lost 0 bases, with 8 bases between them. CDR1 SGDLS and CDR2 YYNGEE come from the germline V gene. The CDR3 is CASSVRGNSGNTIYF. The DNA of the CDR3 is TGTGCCAGCAGCGTACGGGGAAACTCTGGAAACACCATATATTTT.

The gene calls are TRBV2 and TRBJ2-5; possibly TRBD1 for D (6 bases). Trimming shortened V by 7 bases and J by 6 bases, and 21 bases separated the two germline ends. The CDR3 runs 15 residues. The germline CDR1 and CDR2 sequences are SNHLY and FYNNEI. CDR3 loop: CASTDPGHVLKTQYF. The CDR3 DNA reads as TGTGCCAGCACCGATCCGGGACACGTACTAAAGACCCAGTACTTC. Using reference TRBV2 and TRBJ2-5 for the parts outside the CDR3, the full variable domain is EPEVTQTPSHQVTQMGQEVILRCVPISNHLYFYWYRQILGQKVEFLVSFYNNEISEKSEIFDDQFSVERPDGSNFTLKIRSTKLEDSAMYFCASTDPGHVLKTQYFGPGTRLLVL.

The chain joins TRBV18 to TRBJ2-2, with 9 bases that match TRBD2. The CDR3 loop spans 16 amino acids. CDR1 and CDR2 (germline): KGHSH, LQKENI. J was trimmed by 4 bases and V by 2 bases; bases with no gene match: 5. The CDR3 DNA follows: TGTGCCAGCTCACCATCAACTAGCGGGTTCACCGGGGAGCTGTTTTTT. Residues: CASSPSTSGFTGELFF.

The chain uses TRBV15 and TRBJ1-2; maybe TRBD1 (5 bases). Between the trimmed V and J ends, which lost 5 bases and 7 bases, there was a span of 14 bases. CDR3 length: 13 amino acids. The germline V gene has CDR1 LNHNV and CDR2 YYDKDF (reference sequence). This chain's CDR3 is CATSRGVVGGYTF. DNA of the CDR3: TGTGCCACCAGCCGGGGGGTCGTTGGTGGCTACACCTTC.

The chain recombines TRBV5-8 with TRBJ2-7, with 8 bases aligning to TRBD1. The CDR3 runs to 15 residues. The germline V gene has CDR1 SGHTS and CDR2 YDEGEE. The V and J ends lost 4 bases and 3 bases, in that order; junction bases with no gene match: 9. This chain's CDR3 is CASSESGQGVYEQYF. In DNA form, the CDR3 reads TGTGCCAGCAGCGAATCAGGACAGGGCGTCTACGAGCAGTACTTC.

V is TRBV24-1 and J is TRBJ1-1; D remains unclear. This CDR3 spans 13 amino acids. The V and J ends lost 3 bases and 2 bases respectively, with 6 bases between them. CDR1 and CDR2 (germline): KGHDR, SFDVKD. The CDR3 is CATSDGLNTEAFF. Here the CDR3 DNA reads TGTGCCACCAGTGATGGACTTAACACTGAAGCTTTCTTT.

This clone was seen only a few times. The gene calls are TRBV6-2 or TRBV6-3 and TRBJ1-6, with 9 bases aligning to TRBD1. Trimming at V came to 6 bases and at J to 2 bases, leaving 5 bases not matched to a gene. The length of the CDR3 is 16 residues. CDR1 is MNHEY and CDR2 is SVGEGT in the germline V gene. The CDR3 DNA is TGTGCCAGCAGCGACAGGGGGGCGGCCTATAATTCACCCCTCCACTTT. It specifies CASSDRGAAYNSPLHF.

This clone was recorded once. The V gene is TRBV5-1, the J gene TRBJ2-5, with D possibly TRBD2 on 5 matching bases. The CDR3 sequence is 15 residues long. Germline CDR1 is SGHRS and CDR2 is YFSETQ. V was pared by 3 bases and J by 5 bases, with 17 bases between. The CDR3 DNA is TGCGCCAGCAGCTCCGGGCGAGCGGTCACGGAGACCCAGTACTTC. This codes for CASSSGRAVTETQYF.

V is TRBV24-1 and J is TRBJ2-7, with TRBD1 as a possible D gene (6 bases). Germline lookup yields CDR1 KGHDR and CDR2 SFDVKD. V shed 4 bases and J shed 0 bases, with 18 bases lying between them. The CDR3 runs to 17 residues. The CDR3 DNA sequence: TGTGCCACCAGTGACTCGACCCGGGACAACAGCTCCTACGAGCAGTACTTC. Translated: CATSDSTRDNSSYEQYF.

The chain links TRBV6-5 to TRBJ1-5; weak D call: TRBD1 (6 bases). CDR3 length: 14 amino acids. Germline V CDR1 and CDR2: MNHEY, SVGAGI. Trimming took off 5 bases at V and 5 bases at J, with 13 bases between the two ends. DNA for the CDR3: TGTGCCAGCAGTCGTTGGACAGACTATCAGCCCCAGCATTTT. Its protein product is CASSRWTDYQPQHF.

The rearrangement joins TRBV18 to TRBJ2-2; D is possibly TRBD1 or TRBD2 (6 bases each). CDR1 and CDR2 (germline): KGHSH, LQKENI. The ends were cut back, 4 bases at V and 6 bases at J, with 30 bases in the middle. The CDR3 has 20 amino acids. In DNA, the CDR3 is TGTGCCAGCTCACGCGGACAGCCTATGAGGGAGGCCAACCCTTCCGGGGAGCTGTTTTTT. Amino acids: CASSRGQPMREANPSGELFF. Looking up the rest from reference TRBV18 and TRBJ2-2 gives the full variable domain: NAGVMQNPRHLVRRRGQEARLRCSPMKGHSHVYWYRQLPEEGLKFMVYLQKENIIDESGMPKERFSAEFPKEGPSILRIQQVVRGDSAAYFCASSRGQPMREANPSGELFFGEGSRLTVL.

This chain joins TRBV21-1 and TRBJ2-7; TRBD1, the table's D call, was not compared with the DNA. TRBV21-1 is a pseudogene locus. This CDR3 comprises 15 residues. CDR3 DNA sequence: TGTGCCAGCACCCAGGGGAGTCTCGTCTCCTACGAGCAGTACTTC. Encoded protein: CASTQGSLVSYEQYF.

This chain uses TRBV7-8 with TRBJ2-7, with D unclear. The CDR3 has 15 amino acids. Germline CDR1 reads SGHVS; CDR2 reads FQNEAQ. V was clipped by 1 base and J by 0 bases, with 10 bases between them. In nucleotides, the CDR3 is TGTGCCAGCAGCTTAGAGGGTGACACCTCCTACGAGCAGTACTTC. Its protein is CASSLEGDTSYEQYF.

The CDR3 sequence: CASSQDPLAGTTNEKLFF. The CDR3 nucleotides are TGCGCCAGCAGCCAAGATCCTCTTGCGGGGACAACTAATGAAAAACTGTTTTTT. The gene calls are TRBV4-1 and TRBJ1-4; no definite D call. The CDR3 is 18 amino acids. CDR1 is MGHRA, CDR2 YSYEKL, per germline. Trimming took 0 bases from V and 0 from J, leaving 14 bases between them.

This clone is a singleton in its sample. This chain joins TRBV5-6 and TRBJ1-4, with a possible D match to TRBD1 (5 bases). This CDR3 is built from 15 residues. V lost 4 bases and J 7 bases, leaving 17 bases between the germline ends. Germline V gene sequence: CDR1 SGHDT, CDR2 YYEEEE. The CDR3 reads CASSLPEGMGEKLFF. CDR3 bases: TGTGCCAGCAGCCTCCCGGAGGGGATGGGTGAAAAACTGTTTTTT.

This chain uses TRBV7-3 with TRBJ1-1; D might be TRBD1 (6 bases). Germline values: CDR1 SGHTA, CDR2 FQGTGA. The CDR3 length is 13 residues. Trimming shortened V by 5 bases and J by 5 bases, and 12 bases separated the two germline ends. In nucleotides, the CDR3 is TGTGCCAGCAGCACAGGGTTGGATACTGAAGCTTTCTTT. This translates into CASSTGLDTEAFF.

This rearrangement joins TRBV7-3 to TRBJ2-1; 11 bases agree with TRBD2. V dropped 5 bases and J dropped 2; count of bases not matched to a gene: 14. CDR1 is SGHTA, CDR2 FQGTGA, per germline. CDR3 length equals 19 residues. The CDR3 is CASSRGLAGGLPPYNEQFF. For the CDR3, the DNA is TGTGCCAGCAGCCGCGGACTAGCGGGTGGACTACCCCCCTACAATGAGCAGTTCTTC.

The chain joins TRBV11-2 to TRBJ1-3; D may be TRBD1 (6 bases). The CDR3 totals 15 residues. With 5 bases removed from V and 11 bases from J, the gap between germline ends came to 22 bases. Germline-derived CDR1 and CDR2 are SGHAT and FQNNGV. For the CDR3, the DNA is TGTGCCAGCAGCCAATACCGACAGGTGGCGGCCGCCATATATTTT. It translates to CASSQYRQVAAAIYF.

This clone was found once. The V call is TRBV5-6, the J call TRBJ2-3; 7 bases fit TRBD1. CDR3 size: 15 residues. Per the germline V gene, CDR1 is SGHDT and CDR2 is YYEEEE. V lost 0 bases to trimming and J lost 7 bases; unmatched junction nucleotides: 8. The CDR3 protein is CASSLETGIRNTQYF. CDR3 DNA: TGTGCCAGCAGCTTGGAGACAGGGATTAGGAATACGCAGTATTTT. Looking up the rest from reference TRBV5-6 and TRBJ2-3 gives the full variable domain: DAGVTQSPTHLIKTRGQQVTLRCSPKSGHDTVSWYQQALGQGPQFIFQYYEEEERQRGNFPDRFSGHQFPNYSSELNVNALLLGDSALYLCASSLETGIRNTQYFGPGTRLTVL.

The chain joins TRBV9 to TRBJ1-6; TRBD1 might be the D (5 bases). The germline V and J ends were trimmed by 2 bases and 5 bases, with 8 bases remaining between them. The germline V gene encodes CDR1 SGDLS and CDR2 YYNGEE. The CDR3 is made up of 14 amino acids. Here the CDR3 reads CASSVLGDNSPLHF. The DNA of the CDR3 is TGTGCCAGCAGCGTGTTAGGGGATAATTCACCCCTCCACTTT.

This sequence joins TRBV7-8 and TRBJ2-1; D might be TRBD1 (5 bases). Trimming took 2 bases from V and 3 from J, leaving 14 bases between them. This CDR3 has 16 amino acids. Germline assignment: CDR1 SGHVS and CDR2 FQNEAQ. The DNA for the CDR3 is TGTGCCAGCAGCTTATCCCCCTTAAGGGGCTACAATGAGCAGTTCTTC. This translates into CASSLSPLRGYNEQFF. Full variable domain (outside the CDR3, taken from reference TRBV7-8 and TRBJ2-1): GAGVSQSPRYKVAKRGQDVALRCDPISGHVSLFWYQQALGQGPEFLTYFQNEAQLDKSGLPSDRFFAERPEGSVSTLKIQRTQQEDSAVYLCASSLSPLRGYNEQFFGPGTRLTVL.

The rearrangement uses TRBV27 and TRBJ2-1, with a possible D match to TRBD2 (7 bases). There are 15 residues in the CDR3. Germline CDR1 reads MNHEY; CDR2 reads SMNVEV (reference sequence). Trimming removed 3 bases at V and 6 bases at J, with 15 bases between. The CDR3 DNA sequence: TGTGCCAGCAGTTTTTCGGCGGGGGCCCCCAATGAGCAGTTCTTC. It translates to CASSFSAGAPNEQFF.